This T cell receptor (beta chain) was recorded in a study of T-cell memory formation after mild COVID-19. Study-level information: For the most part, TCR clusters were specific to one donor. The study's findings and limits: Several responding clones turned up in pre-infection memory, indicating that cross-reactive memory may have taken part. CD4+ contracting clones were mainly CM and EM; CD8+ ones, EMRA.

There are 15 residues in the CDR3. V lost 1 base to trimming and J lost 6 bases, with 12 bases between them. Germline assignment: CDR1 SEHNR and CDR2 FQNEAQ (reference sequence). 5'RACE primed from the constant segment yielded TCR alpha and TCR beta cDNA libraries bearing sample barcodes and UMIs. TCRdb re-called the 5' RACE reads through MiXCR, storing one row per CDR3 protein. The sample has roughly 380,000 distinct CDR3 sequences, 28% seen once. A note on this clonotype: No antigen is known for it.

Sequenced material: PBMCs or a T cell subset sorted from them (not recorded which). This clonotype was obtained from an adult woman who had mild COVID-19 (a few samples of this study predate the infection). Cell type and time point are not known. The chain employs TRBV7-9 and TRBJ2-2; D not certain. The CDR3 DNA sequence: TGTGCCAGCAGCTTAGTATACGGACGACCCGGGGAGCTGTTTTTT. This encodes CASSLVYGRPGELFF.